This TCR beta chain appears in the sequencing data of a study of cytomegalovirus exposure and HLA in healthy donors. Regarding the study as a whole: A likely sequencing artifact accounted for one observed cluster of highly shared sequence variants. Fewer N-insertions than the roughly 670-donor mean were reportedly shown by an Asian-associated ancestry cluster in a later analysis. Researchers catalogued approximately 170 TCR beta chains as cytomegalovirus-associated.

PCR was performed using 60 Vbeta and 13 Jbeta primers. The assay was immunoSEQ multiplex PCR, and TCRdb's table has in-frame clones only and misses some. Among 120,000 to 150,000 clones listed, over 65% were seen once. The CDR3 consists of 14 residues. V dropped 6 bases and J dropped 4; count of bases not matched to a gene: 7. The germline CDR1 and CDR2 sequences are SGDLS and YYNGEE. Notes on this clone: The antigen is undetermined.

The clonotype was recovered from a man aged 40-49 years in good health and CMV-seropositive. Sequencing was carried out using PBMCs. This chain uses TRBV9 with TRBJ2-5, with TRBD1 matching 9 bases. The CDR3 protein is CASTRQGEGETQYF. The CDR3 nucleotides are TGTGCCAGCACCCGACAGGGGGAGGGAGAGACCCAGTACTTC.